The T cell receptor beta chain described here comes from a study of blood T cell repertoires in COVID-19. Authors' data handling: Estimates of nucleated cell counts were drawn from the amplification of reference gene primers. Profiled with immunoSEQ multiplex PCR; TCRdb holds only in-frame clones, not every one. V and J calls plus clone size are reproduced from that table; the DNA served to infer D and trimming. The sample shows about 150,000 clones, roughly 84% of them seen only once. Germline CDR1 is SGDLS and CDR2 is YYNGEE. The CDR3 extends over 15 amino acids. Trimming took off 3 bases at V and 2 bases at J, with 13 bases between the two ends.

The receptor was isolated from a woman aged 50 to 60 who had recovered from COVID-19. The chain has TRBV9 and TRBJ2-3; D is ambiguous. Sequencing was carried out using PBMCs or T cells enriched from blood (not recorded which). The CDR3 DNA is TGTGCCAGCAGCGCTCAGACGACTTACACAGATACGCAGTATTTT. This translates into CASSAQTTYTDTQYF.